Listed below are T cell receptor beta chains from one sample, sequenced in a study of early T cells in non-severe SARS-CoV-2 infection. TCRdb reprocessed the 5' RACE reads with MiXCR, giving one entry per CDR3 protein. The table records around 86,000 distinct CDR3 sequences, under 15% of them present only once. The specimen was whole blood. The receptors stem from an adult who was a healthcare worker with PCR-confirmed SARS-CoV-2 infection or an uninfected control (not recorded which). The CDR3 runs from the conserved cysteine through the conserved F or W. The D gene is left open where the match is weak. Some rows have no size entry. The others give once, few or many, or a class for an expanded clone.

j_call: TRBJ2-2; d_call: .; clone_size: few; v_call: TRBV6-2/TRBV6-3; cdr3_aa: CASSFGGAGTTGELFF; cdr3_nt: TGTGCCAGCAGTTTTGGAGGGGCCGGGACCACCGGGGAGCTGTTTTTT
j_call: TRBJ1-1; d_call: .; clone_size: .; v_call: TRBV29-1; cdr3_aa: CSVLVRRPPNTEAFF; cdr3_nt: TGCAGCGTCCTGGTCAGGCGTCCCCCGAACACTGAAGCTTTCTTT
j_call: TRBJ1-1; d_call: .; clone_size: .; v_call: TRBV19; cdr3_aa: CASSNRIMNTEAFF; cdr3_nt: TGTGCCAGTAGTAACAGGATCATGAACACTGAAGCTTTCTTT
j_call: TRBJ2-5; d_call: .; clone_size: few; v_call: TRBV6-2/TRBV6-3; cdr3_aa: CASRRWLVETQYF; cdr3_nt: TGTGCCAGCAGGAGGTGGCTAGTGGAGACCCAGTACTTC
j_call: TRBJ1-3; d_call: .; clone_size: few; v_call: TRBV5-6; cdr3_aa: CASSRTPLSGNTIYF; cdr3_nt: TGTGCCAGCAGCAGGACTCCACTCTCTGGAAACACCATATATTTT
j_call: TRBJ2-1; d_call: .; clone_size: .; v_call: TRBV6-5; cdr3_aa: CASSYSIVGPQQFF; cdr3_nt: TGTGCCAGCAGTTACTCGATCGTCGGGCCCCAGCAGTTCTTC
j_call: TRBJ2-5; d_call: TRBD2; clone_size: .; v_call: TRBV18; cdr3_aa: CASSPSGGLLETQYF; cdr3_nt: TGTGCCAGCTCACCTAGCGGGGGCCTGTTAGAGACCCAGTACTTC
j_call: TRBJ1-2; d_call: .; clone_size: few; v_call: TRBV30; cdr3_aa: CAWSVPPRHGYTF; cdr3_nt: TGTGCCTGGAGTGTACCACCGAGGCATGGCTACACCTTC
j_call: TRBJ2-2; d_call: .; clone_size: .; v_call: TRBV5-5; cdr3_aa: CASRPNGVNTGELFF; cdr3_nt: TGTGCCAGCAGACCAAATGGGGTGAACACCGGGGAGCTGTTTTTT
j_call: TRBJ1-5; d_call: TRBD1; clone_size: .; v_call: TRBV19; cdr3_aa: CASSTQQGNNQPQHF; cdr3_nt: TGTGCCAGTAGTACCCAACAGGGGAACAATCAGCCCCAGCATTTT
j_call: TRBJ1-4; d_call: .; clone_size: .; v_call: TRBV5-1; cdr3_aa: CASSPTVSNEKLFF; cdr3_nt: TGCGCCAGCAGCCCGACCGTCTCTAATGAAAAACTGTTTTTT
j_call: TRBJ1-2; d_call: TRBD1; clone_size: .; v_call: TRBV4-2; cdr3_aa: CASSPLGTVTYGYTF; cdr3_nt: TGTGCCAGCAGCCCCTTAGGGACAGTCACCTATGGCTACACCTTC
j_call: TRBJ1-1; d_call: TRBD1; clone_size: few; v_call: TRBV6-1; cdr3_aa: CASSEWWTGTEAFF; cdr3_nt: TGTGCCAGCAGTGAATGGTGGACAGGGACTGAAGCTTTCTTT
j_call: TRBJ1-6; d_call: TRBD1; clone_size: .; v_call: TRBV2; cdr3_aa: CASSERTGRNSPLHF; cdr3_nt: TGTGCCAGCAGTGAAAGGACAGGGAGGAATTCACCCCTCCACTTT
j_call: TRBJ1-1; d_call: .; clone_size: many; v_call: TRBV20-1; cdr3_aa: CSPAMNTEAFF; cdr3_nt: TGCAGTCCGGCAATGAACACTGAAGCTTTCTTT
j_call: TRBJ2-4; d_call: TRBD1; clone_size: few; v_call: TRBV7-2; cdr3_aa: CASSYHRGTKNIQYF; cdr3_nt: TGTGCCAGCAGCTATCACAGGGGGACCAAAAACATTCAGTACTTC
j_call: TRBJ1-1; d_call: .; clone_size: few; v_call: TRBV6-6; cdr3_aa: CASSQGLSTEAFF; cdr3_nt: TGTGCCAGCAGCCAGGGGCTGAGCACTGAAGCTTTCTTT
j_call: TRBJ1-5; d_call: .; clone_size: few; v_call: TRBV10-2; cdr3_aa: CASADQDQPQHF; cdr3_nt: TGCGCCAGCGCCGACCAGGATCAGCCCCAGCATTTT
j_call: TRBJ1-4; d_call: .; clone_size: few; v_call: TRBV9; cdr3_aa: CASSVQAGNEKLFF; cdr3_nt: TGTGCCAGCAGCGTACAGGCCGGGAATGAAAAACTGTTTTTT
j_call: TRBJ2-1; d_call: .; clone_size: few; v_call: TRBV6-1; cdr3_aa: CASSETHNEQFF; cdr3_nt: TGTGCCAGCAGTGAAACCCACAATGAGCAGTTCTTC
j_call: TRBJ2-3; d_call: .; clone_size: .; v_call: TRBV20-1; cdr3_aa: CSAELLGSLTDTQYF; cdr3_nt: TGCAGTGCTGAACTTTTGGGGAGCCTCACAGATACGCAGTATTTT
j_call: TRBJ2-4; d_call: .; clone_size: .; v_call: TRBV7-8; cdr3_aa: CASSSVNGQGTKNIQYF; cdr3_nt: TGTGCCAGCAGCTCGGTCAACGGGCAGGGTACCAAAAACATTCAGTACTTC
j_call: TRBJ1-5; d_call: .; clone_size: .; v_call: TRBV20-1; cdr3_aa: CSARDSSGAQPQHF; cdr3_nt: TGCAGTGCTAGAGATTCTTCGGGGGCTCAGCCCCAGCATTTT
j_call: TRBJ1-6; d_call: .; clone_size: few; v_call: TRBV12-5; cdr3_aa: CASGLMGGTPLHF; cdr3_nt: TGTGCTAGTGGTTTGATGGGAGGGACACCCCTCCACTTT
j_call: TRBJ1-1; d_call: TRBD1; clone_size: .; v_call: TRBV20-1; cdr3_aa: CSARGSLDRDPSEAFF; cdr3_nt: TGCAGTGCTAGAGGGTCCCTCGACAGGGACCCTTCTGAAGCTTTCTTT
j_call: TRBJ2-5; d_call: .; clone_size: few; v_call: TRBV19; cdr3_aa: CASSSNSQETQYF; cdr3_nt: TGTGCCAGTAGTAGCAACAGTCAAGAGACCCAGTACTTC
j_call: TRBJ2-5; d_call: .; clone_size: few; v_call: TRBV7-9; cdr3_aa: CASSLARQSQETQYF; cdr3_nt: TGTGCCAGCAGCTTAGCCAGACAGTCTCAAGAGACCCAGTACTTC
j_call: TRBJ2-3; d_call: TRBD1; clone_size: few; v_call: TRBV5-4; cdr3_aa: CASSYRDRGLDTQYF; cdr3_nt: TGTGCCAGCAGCTACCGGGACAGGGGGTTGGATACGCAGTATTTT
j_call: TRBJ1-1; d_call: .; clone_size: few; v_call: TRBV5-1; cdr3_aa: CASSLDRANTEAFF; cdr3_nt: TGCGCCAGCAGCTTGGACAGAGCTAACACTGAAGCTTTCTTT
j_call: TRBJ1-6; d_call: TRBD1; clone_size: few; v_call: TRBV7-8; cdr3_aa: CASSLRQGIGNSPLHF; cdr3_nt: TGTGCCAGCAGCCTCCGACAGGGGATAGGCAATTCACCCCTCCACTTT
j_call: TRBJ1-4; d_call: .; clone_size: many; v_call: TRBV28; cdr3_aa: CASSSPGEANEKLFF; cdr3_nt: TGTGCCAGCAGCAGCCCGGGGGAGGCTAATGAAAAACTGTTTTTT
j_call: TRBJ1-1; d_call: TRBD1; clone_size: many; v_call: TRBV7-8; cdr3_aa: CASGQQGATTEAFF; cdr3_nt: TGTGCCAGCGGACAACAGGGGGCCACCACTGAAGCTTTCTTT
j_call: TRBJ1-3; d_call: .; clone_size: few; v_call: TRBV6-5; cdr3_aa: CASKRYRDSENTIYF; cdr3_nt: TGTGCCAGCAAAAGGTACAGGGACTCTGAAAACACCATATATTTT
j_call: TRBJ1-1; d_call: .; clone_size: .; v_call: TRBV7-9; cdr3_aa: CASSSVGGTEAFF; cdr3_nt: TGTGCCAGCAGTTCGGTCGGGGGAACTGAAGCTTTCTTT
j_call: TRBJ1-2; d_call: TRBD1; clone_size: .; v_call: TRBV29-1; cdr3_aa: CSVETGGNYGYTF; cdr3_nt: TGCAGCGTTGAGACAGGGGGCAACTATGGCTACACCTTC
j_call: TRBJ2-2; d_call: TRBD2; clone_size: few; v_call: TRBV29-1; cdr3_aa: CSVPNLAGLPGELFF; cdr3_nt: TGCAGCGTACCCAACCTAGCGGGACTCCCCGGGGAGCTGTTTTTT
j_call: TRBJ2-3; d_call: .; clone_size: .; v_call: TRBV20-1; cdr3_aa: CSAISQDTQYF; cdr3_nt: TGCAGTGCTATCTCTCAGGATACGCAGTATTTT
j_call: TRBJ2-5; d_call: TRBD2; clone_size: once; v_call: TRBV29-1; cdr3_aa: CSATPSGGFFSETQYF; cdr3_nt: TGCAGCGCCACGCCTAGCGGGGGATTCTTCTCGGAGACCCAGTACTTC
j_call: TRBJ1-4; d_call: .; clone_size: few; v_call: TRBV18; cdr3_aa: CASSPSLAEKLFF; cdr3_nt: TGTGCCAGCTCACCGTCTTTGGCTGAAAAACTGTTTTTT
j_call: TRBJ2-1; d_call: TRBD2; clone_size: few; v_call: TRBV6-5; cdr3_aa: CASSYSWRGGLNEQFF; cdr3_nt: TGTGCCAGCAGTTACTCATGGCGGGGGGGCTTAAATGAGCAGTTCTTC
j_call: TRBJ1-1; d_call: .; clone_size: few; v_call: TRBV7-8; cdr3_aa: CASSLIETPKAFF; cdr3_nt: TGTGCCAGCAGCTTAATAGAGACACCAAAGGCTTTCTTT
j_call: TRBJ2-3; d_call: .; clone_size: .; v_call: TRBV27; cdr3_aa: CASRGRDEYSSTDTQYF; cdr3_nt: TGTGCCAGCAGGGGACGGGACGAGTACTCTAGCACAGATACGCAGTATTTT
j_call: TRBJ2-2; d_call: .; clone_size: many; v_call: TRBV3-1; cdr3_aa: CASSLGQTGAGELFF; cdr3_nt: TGTGCCAGCAGCCTCGGACAGACGGGGGCCGGGGAGCTGTTTTTT
j_call: TRBJ1-1; d_call: TRBD1; clone_size: .; v_call: TRBV5-1; cdr3_aa: CASSLQTGVMNTEAFF; cdr3_nt: TGCGCCAGCAGCTTGCAGACAGGGGTCATGAACACTGAAGCTTTCTTT
j_call: TRBJ2-4; d_call: TRBD1; clone_size: .; v_call: TRBV7-2; cdr3_aa: CASSSESDRERKNIQYF; cdr3_nt: TGTGCCAGCAGCTCTGAAAGTGACAGGGAGCGCAAAAACATTCAGTACTTC
j_call: TRBJ1-3; d_call: TRBD1; clone_size: many; v_call: TRBV5-6; cdr3_aa: CASSPGTVGDTIYF; cdr3_nt: TGTGCCAGCAGCCCAGGGACAGTCGGTGACACCATATATTTT
j_call: TRBJ2-1; d_call: .; clone_size: few; v_call: TRBV27; cdr3_aa: CASSLLSSANEQFF; cdr3_nt: TGTGCCAGCAGTTTATTAAGTTCCGCCAATGAGCAGTTCTTC
j_call: TRBJ1-2; d_call: TRBD1; clone_size: few; v_call: TRBV7-8; cdr3_aa: CASSLYRGHNYGYTF; cdr3_nt: TGTGCCAGCAGCTTGTACAGGGGGCATAACTATGGCTACACCTTC
j_call: TRBJ2-3; d_call: .; clone_size: .; v_call: TRBV27; cdr3_aa: CASSRLGATDTQYF; cdr3_nt: TGTGCCAGCAGTCGCCTGGGGGCAACAGATACGCAGTATTTT
j_call: TRBJ2-1; d_call: TRBD1; clone_size: many; v_call: TRBV7-2; cdr3_aa: CASSLGPDRAEQFF; cdr3_nt: TGTGCCAGCAGCTTAGGACCAGACAGGGCAGAGCAGTTCTTC
j_call: TRBJ2-1; d_call: TRBD1; clone_size: many; v_call: TRBV18; cdr3_aa: CASSPGTGSYNEQFF; cdr3_nt: TGTGCCAGCTCCCCCGGGACAGGGTCCTACAATGAGCAGTTCTTC
j_call: TRBJ2-1; d_call: TRBD2; clone_size: few; v_call: TRBV2; cdr3_aa: CASRGLAGMNEQFF; cdr3_nt: TGTGCCAGCAGGGGACTAGCGGGGATGAATGAGCAGTTCTTC